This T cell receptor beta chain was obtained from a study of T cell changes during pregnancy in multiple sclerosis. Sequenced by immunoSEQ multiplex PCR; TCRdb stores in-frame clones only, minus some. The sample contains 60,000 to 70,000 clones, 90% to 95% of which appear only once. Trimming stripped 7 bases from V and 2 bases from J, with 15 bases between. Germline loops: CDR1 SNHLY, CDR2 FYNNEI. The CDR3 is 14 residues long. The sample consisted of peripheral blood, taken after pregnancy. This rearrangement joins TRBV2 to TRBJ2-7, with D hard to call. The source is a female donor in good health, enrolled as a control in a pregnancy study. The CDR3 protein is CASTTRGETYEQYF. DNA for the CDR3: TGTGCCAGCACGACGAGAGGAGAGACCTACGAGCAGTACTTC.